This TCR beta chain originates from a study of blood T cell repertoires in COVID-19. Study in general: Whether acute or convalescent, the COVID-19 samples came from the United States, Italy and Spain. PBMCs, B-cell-depleted T cells, or T cells provided the cDNA or gDNA that made up the material.

Original processing methods: The assay estimated nucleated cells by amplifying reference gene primers. Some clones are missing from TCRdb's copy, which holds only in-frame ones; the method was immunoSEQ multiplex PCR. V and J calls and clone size are as listed in that table; D and trimming were resolved from the DNA. The sample carries about 100,000 clones, around four fifths recorded once. This CDR3 is 13 amino acids long. The V segment lost 4 bases and the J segment 3 bases; nucleotides outside the gene matches: 2. Germline V lookup: CDR1 KGHSH, CDR2 LQKENI. The sample comprised peripheral blood. This clonotype was sampled from a man aged 45-60 years with active or convalescent COVID-19. The chain is built from TRBV18 and TRBJ2-5; 7 positions agree with TRBD2. CDR3 in amino acids: CASSLLAEETQYF. Written as DNA, the CDR3 is TGTGCCAGCTCACTTCTAGCGGAAGAGACCCAGTACTTC.